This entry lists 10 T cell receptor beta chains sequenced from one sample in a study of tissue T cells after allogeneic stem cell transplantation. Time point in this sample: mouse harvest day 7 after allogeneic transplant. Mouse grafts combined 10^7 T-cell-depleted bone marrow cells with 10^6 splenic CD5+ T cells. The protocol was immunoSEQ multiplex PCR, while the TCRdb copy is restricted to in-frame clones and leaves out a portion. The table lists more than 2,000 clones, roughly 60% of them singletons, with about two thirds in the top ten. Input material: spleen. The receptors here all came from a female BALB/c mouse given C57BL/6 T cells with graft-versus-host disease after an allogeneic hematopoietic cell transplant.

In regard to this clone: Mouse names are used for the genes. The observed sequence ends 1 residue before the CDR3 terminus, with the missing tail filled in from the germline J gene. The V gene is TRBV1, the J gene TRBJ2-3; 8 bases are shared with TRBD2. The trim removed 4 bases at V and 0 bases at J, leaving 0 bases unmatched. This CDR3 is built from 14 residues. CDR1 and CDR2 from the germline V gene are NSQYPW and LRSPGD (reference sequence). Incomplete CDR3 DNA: TGCACCTGCAGTGGACTGGGGAGTGCAGAAACGCTGTAT. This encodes CTCSGLGSAETLY. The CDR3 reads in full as CTCSGLGSAETLYF.

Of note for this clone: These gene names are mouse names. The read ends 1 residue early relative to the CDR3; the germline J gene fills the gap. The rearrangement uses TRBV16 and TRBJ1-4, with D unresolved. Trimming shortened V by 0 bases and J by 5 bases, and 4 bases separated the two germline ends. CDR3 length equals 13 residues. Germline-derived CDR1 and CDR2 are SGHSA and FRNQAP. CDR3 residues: CASSLDMNERLFF. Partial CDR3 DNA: TGTGCAAGCAGCTTAGATATGAACGAAAGATTATTT.

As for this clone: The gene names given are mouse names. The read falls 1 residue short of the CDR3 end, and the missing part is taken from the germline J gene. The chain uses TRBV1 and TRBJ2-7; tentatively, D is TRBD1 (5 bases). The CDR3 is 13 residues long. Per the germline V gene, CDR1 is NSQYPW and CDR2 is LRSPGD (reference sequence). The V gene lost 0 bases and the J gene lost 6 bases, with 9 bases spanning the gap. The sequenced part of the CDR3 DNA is TGCACCTGCAGTGCAGATCAAGGGGTTGAACAGTAC. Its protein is CTCSADQGVEQY. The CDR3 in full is CTCSADQGVEQYF. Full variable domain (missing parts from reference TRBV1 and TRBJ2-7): VTLLEQNPRWRLVPRGQAVNLRCILKNSQYPWMSWYQQDLQKQLQWLFTLRSPGDKEVKSLPGADYLATRVTDTELRLQVANMSQGRTLYCTCSADQGVEQYFGPGTRLTVL.

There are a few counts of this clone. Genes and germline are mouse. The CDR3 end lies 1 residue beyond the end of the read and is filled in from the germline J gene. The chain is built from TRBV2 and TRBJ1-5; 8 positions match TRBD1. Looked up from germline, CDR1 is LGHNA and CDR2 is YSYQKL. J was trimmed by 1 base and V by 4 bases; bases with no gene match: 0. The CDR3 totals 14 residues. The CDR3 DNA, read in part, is TGTGCCAGCAGCCGGGACAGGAACAACCAGGCTCCGCTT. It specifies CASSRDRNNQAPL. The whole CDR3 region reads CASSRDRNNQAPLF.

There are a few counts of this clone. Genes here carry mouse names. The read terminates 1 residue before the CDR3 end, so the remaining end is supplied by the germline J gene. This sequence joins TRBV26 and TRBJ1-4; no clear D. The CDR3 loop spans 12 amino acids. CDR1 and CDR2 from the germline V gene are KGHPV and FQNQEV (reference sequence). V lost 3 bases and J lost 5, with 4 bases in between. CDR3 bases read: TGTGCCAGCAGTCTAGGGAACGAAAGATTATTT. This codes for CASSLGNERLF. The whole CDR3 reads CASSLGNERLFF.

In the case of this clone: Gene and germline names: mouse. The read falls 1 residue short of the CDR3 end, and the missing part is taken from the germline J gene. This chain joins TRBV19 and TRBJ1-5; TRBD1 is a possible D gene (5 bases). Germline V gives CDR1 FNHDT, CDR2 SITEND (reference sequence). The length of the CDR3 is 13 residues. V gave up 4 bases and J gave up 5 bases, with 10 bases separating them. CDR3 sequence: CASSPGRDQAPLF. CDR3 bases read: TGTGCCAGCAGTCCAGGGAGGGACCAGGCTCCGCTT.

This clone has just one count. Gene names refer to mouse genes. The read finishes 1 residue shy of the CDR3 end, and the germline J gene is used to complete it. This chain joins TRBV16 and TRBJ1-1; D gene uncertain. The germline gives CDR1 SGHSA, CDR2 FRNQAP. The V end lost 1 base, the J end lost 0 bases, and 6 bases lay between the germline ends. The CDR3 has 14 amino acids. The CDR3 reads CASSLVGSNTEVFF. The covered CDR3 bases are TGTGCAAGCAGCTTAGTTGGCTCAAACACAGAAGTCTTC.

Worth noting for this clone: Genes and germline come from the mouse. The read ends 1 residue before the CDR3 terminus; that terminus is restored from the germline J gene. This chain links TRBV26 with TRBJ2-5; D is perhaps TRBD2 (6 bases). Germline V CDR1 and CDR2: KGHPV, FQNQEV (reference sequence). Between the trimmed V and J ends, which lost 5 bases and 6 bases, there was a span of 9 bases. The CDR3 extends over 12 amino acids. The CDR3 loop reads CASSGDFDTQYF. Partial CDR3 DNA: TGTGCCAGCAGTGGGGACTTTGACACCCAGTAC.

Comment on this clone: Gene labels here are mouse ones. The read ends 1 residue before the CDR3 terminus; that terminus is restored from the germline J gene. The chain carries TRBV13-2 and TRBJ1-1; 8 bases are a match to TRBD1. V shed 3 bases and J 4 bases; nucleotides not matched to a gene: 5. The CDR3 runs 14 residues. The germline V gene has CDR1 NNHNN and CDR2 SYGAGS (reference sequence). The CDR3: CASGVAGGSTEVFF. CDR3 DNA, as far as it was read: TGTGCCAGCGGTGTGGCAGGGGGCTCCACAGAAGTCTTC.

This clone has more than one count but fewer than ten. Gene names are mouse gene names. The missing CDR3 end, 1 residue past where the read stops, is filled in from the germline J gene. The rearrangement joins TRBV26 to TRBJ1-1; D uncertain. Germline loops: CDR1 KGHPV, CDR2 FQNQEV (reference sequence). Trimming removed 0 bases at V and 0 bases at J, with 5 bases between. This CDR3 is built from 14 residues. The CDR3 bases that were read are TGTGCCAGCAGTCTGTCGAGGGCAAACACAGAAGTCTTC. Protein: CASSLSRANTEVF. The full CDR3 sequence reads CASSLSRANTEVFF. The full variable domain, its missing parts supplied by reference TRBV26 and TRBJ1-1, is NSKVIQTPRYLVKGQGQKAKMRCIPEKGHPVVFWYQQNKNNEFKFLINFQNQEVLQQIDMTEKRFSAECPSNSPCSLEIQSSEAGDSALYLCASSLSRANTEVFFGKGTRLTVV.